The 20 T cell receptor beta chains below all came from one sample that was sequenced in a study of beta chain features in type 1 diabetes. Findings of the study overall: Type 1 diabetes patients showed a moderate but significant shortening of TCRB CDR3s in all four CD4+ subsets.

No cognate antigen is known for these TCRs. All of the isolated RNA was reverse transcribed, so expressed TCRB transcripts were sequenced. Repertoires were generated with immunoSEQ multiplex PCR, while TCRdb's copy carries only in-frame clones and drops some. The table lists approximately 600,000 clones, approximately 13% of them singletons. Source material: naive CD4+ T cells from blood. Every receptor here comes from a young man with type 1 diabetes.

For the CDR3, the DNA is TGTGCCAGCAGTGGGGATCGACAGGGGTCAGAGACCCAGTACTTC. This codes for CASSGDRQGSETQYF. This chain links TRBV6-6 with TRBJ2-5; the match to TRBD1 covers 8 bases. Germline loops: CDR1 MNHNY, CDR2 SVGAGI (reference sequence). J lost 4 bases, V lost 5 bases, and 9 bases had no gene match. The CDR3 sequence is 15 residues long.

This clone was detected a few times. The V gene is TRBV5-6, the J gene TRBJ2-5; D gene ambiguous. V was pared by 7 bases and J by 3 bases, with 13 bases between. This CDR3 is built from 13 residues. The germline CDR1 and CDR2 sequences are SGHDT and YYEEEE. CDR3 loop: CASSGVGKETQYF. For the CDR3, the DNA is TGTGCCAGCTCAGGTGTTGGGAAAGAGACCCAGTACTTC. The whole variable domain, remainder taken from reference TRBV5-6 and TRBJ2-5, is DAGVTQSPTHLIKTRGQQVTLRCSPKSGHDTVSWYQQALGQGPQFIFQYYEEEERQRGNFPDRFSGHQFPNYSSELNVNALLLGDSALYLCASSGVGKETQYFGPGTRLLVL.

This chain uses TRBV19 with TRBJ2-1; D is perhaps TRBD1 (7 bases). The CDR3 has 15 residues. CDR1 and CDR2 from the germline V gene are LNHDA and SQIVND (reference sequence). V lost 4 bases and J lost 8, with 18 bases in between. In nucleotides, the CDR3 is TGTGCCAGTAGTACGGGGGACGGAGGGGGCGATGAGCAGTTCTTC. Its protein is CASSTGDGGGDEQFF.

This clone was seen more than once but under ten times. V gene TRBV4-3 combines with J gene TRBJ1-5; D is unresolved. Germline CDR1 and CDR2: LGHNA and YSLEER. Trimming cost V 0 bases and J 0 bases, with 9 bases left between them. The CDR3 consists of 16 residues. The CDR3 nucleotides read TGCGCCAGCAGCCAAGATACTGGTACTAGCAATCAGCCCCAGCATTTT. This sequence encodes CASSQDTGTSNQPQHF.

The chain is built from TRBV25-1 and TRBJ2-2; 8 positions match TRBD2. Germline-derived CDR1 and CDR2 are MGHDK and SYGVNS. The CDR3 spans 15 residues. Trimming cost V 5 bases and J 1 base; bases outside gene matches: 3. The CDR3 DNA follows: TGTGCCAGCAGTTTAGCGGGGTTGAACACCGGGGAGCTGTTTTTT. As protein: CASSLAGLNTGELFF.

This rearrangement joins TRBV7-9 to TRBJ1-5, with a weak D call TRBD1 (6 bases). Germline V gene sequence: CDR1 SEHNR, CDR2 FQNEAQ (reference sequence). The CDR3 totals 13 residues. V lost 8 bases and J lost 9, with 17 bases in between. DNA for the CDR3: TGTGCCAGCCACACGGGGGGGCCGGGGCCCCAGCATTTT. Amino acid sequence: CASHTGGPGPQHF.

This clone was seen only a few times. The chain combines TRBV6-1 with TRBJ2-3; D unclear. Trimming cost V 7 bases and J 4 bases, with 15 bases left between them. This CDR3 is built from 14 residues. CDR1 is MNHNS, CDR2 SASEGT, per germline. The DNA of the CDR3 is TGTGCCAGCAATGAGTTTATGACCCCAGATACGCAGTATTTT. Amino acids: CASNEFMTPDTQYF.

The chain couples TRBV28 to TRBJ2-1; 9 nucleotides line up with TRBD1. The J segment lost 1 base and the V segment lost 6 bases, leaving 10 bases of the junction unmatched. The V gene's germline CDR1 is MDHEN and CDR2 SYDVKM. The CDR3 length is 17 residues. Here the CDR3 DNA reads TGTGCCAGCAGCTCCTCGAACAGGGGGCAGTCCTACAATGAGCAGTTCTTC. Amino acid sequence: CASSSSNRGQSYNEQFF.

This clone was seen a few times. The rearrangement uses TRBV18 and TRBJ1-1, with 10 bases matching TRBD1. With V trimmed by 4 bases and J by 1 base, 0 bases remained unmatched. This CDR3 comprises 14 residues. CDR1 is KGHSH, CDR2 LQKENI, per germline. For the CDR3, the DNA is TGTGCCAGCTCACGGGACAGGGGGAACACTGAAGCTTTCTTT. This translates into CASSRDRGNTEAFF. Combining the CDR3 with reference TRBV18 and TRBJ1-1 gives the whole variable domain NAGVMQNPRHLVRRRGQEARLRCSPMKGHSHVYWYRQLPEEGLKFMVYLQKENIIDESGMPKERFSAEFPKEGPSILRIQQVVRGDSAAYFCASSRDRGNTEAFFGQGTRLTVV.

Here the CDR3 reads CASSRTGGSEKLFF. CDR3 in DNA: TGTGCCAGCAGCCGAACAGGGGGCAGTGAAAAACTGTTTTTT. The chain couples TRBV7-2 to TRBJ1-4; 9 nucleotides agree with TRBD1. V shed 5 bases, J shed 7 bases, and the junction held 5 bases outside the gene matches. The CDR3 is 14 residues long. Germline V gene lookup returns CDR1 SGHTA and CDR2 FQGNSA.

There are a few counts of this clone. The chain combines TRBV7-2 with TRBJ2-5; TRBD2 might be the D (5 bases). The CDR3 is 13 residues long. Trimming removed 3 bases at V and 4 bases at J, with 9 bases between. Germline V CDR1 and CDR2: SGHTA, FQGNSA. CDR3 coding DNA: TGTGCCAGCAGCTTCCGGAGGTCAGAGACCCAGTACTTC. This gives the protein CASSFRRSETQYF. Together with reference TRBV7-2 and TRBJ2-5, the CDR3 gives the full variable domain: GAGVSQSPSNKVTEKGKDVELRCDPISGHTALYWYRQSLGQGLEFLIYFQGNSAPDKSGLPSDRFSAERTGGSVSTLTIQRTQQEDSAVYLCASSFRRSETQYFGPGTRLLVL.

The rearrangement joins TRBV30 to TRBJ2-7, with D possibly called TRBD1 or TRBD2 (5 bases each). Trimming stripped 6 bases from V and 2 bases from J, with 17 bases between. Germline V gene data show CDR1 as GTSNPN and CDR2 as SVGIG (reference sequence). The CDR3 loop spans 14 amino acids. CDR3 in amino acids: CACPRGSRAYEQYF. For the CDR3, the DNA is TGTGCCTGCCCACGGGGCTCGCGGGCCTACGAGCAGTACTTC.

This clone came up a few times. The chain joins TRBV25-1 to TRBJ2-7; D call uncertain. The V end lost 3 bases, the J end lost 2 bases, and 5 bases lay between the germline ends. The CDR3 covers 12 residues. Germline V lookup: CDR1 MGHDK, CDR2 SYGVNS. The CDR3, as DNA: TGTGCCAGCAGTGACGTGACCTACGAGCAGTACTTC. Residues: CASSDVTYEQYF.

The V and J genes are TRBV11-3 and TRBJ2-2; 9 bases agree with TRBD2. Per germline, CDR1 SGHNT and CDR2 YENEEA. This CDR3 is built from 15 residues. V was pared by 5 bases and J by 10 bases, with 11 bases of the junction left unmatched. As DNA, the CDR3 is TGTGCCAGCAGCCAGGGGACTAGCCGGGGTGAGGAGCTGTTTTTT. It encodes CASSQGTSRGEELFF.

The table lists this clone with a few counts. The J gene is TRBJ1-6, the V gene TRBV2, with D possibly matching TRBD1 (6 bases). The ends were cut back, 5 bases at V and 0 bases at J, with 17 bases in the middle. Per the germline V gene, CDR1 is SNHLY and CDR2 is FYNNEI. The CDR3 has 18 amino acids. The CDR3 loop reads CASSPHEGGSSYNSPLHF. DNA for the CDR3: TGTGCCAGCAGTCCCCACGAAGGGGGTAGCTCCTATAATTCACCCCTCCACTTT.

This chain joins TRBV14 and TRBJ1-2; D is uncertain. There are 12 residues in the CDR3. The germline gives CDR1 SGHDN, CDR2 FVKESK. Trimming pared 1 base from V and 9 bases from J, leaving 9 bases between. The CDR3 sequence: CASSQGTGRYTF. In DNA form, the CDR3 reads TGTGCCAGCAGCCAAGGGACGGGCCGCTACACCTTC.

In this sample, this clone turned up a few times. Different DNA sequences within this sample yield the same CDR3. The rearrangement joins TRBV5-1 to TRBJ2-5; either TRBD1 or TRBD2 may fit D (5 bases each). The ends were cut back, 0 bases at V and 2 bases at J, with 8 bases in the middle. The CDR3 sequence is 14 residues long. Germline V gene lookup returns CDR1 SGHRS and CDR2 YFSETQ. The CDR3 coding sequence is TGCGCCAGCAGCTTGGTCGGGGCTCAAGAGACCCAGTACTTC. Translating it yields CASSLVGAQETQYF.

This clone was seen more than once but under ten times. The rearrangement links TRBV28 to TRBJ1-5, with TRBD1 matching over 10 bases. The CDR3 consists of 15 residues. Looked up from germline, CDR1 is MDHEN and CDR2 is SYDVKM. J gave up 7 bases and V 3 bases, and 6 bases lay outside the gene matches. In DNA form, the CDR3 reads TGTGCCAGCAGTTTCCGAGACAGGGGGCAGCAGCCCCAGCATTTT. This encodes CASSFRDRGQQPQHF.

There are a few counts of this clone. This sequence joins TRBV4-2 and TRBJ1-2, with TRBD1 as a possible D gene (5 bases). The CDR3 has 14 amino acids. Per the germline V gene, CDR1 is LGHNA and CDR2 is YNFKEQ. Trimming took off 4 bases at V and 6 bases at J, with 15 bases between the two ends. For the CDR3, the DNA is TGTGCCAGCAGCCCCCAGGGTGCCAGGGATGGCTACACCTTC. Encoded protein: CASSPQGARDGYTF.

The chain joins TRBV6-5 to TRBJ1-6; perhaps TRBD1 as D (5 bases). The V end was cut by 0 bases, the J end by 8 bases, with 14 bases between. Germline V lookup: CDR1 MNHEY, CDR2 SVGAGI. This CDR3 spans 16 amino acids. The CDR3 region is CASSYSNQGVDSPLHF. CDR3 nucleotides: TGTGCCAGCAGTTACTCTAACCAGGGAGTTGATTCACCCCTCCACTTT.